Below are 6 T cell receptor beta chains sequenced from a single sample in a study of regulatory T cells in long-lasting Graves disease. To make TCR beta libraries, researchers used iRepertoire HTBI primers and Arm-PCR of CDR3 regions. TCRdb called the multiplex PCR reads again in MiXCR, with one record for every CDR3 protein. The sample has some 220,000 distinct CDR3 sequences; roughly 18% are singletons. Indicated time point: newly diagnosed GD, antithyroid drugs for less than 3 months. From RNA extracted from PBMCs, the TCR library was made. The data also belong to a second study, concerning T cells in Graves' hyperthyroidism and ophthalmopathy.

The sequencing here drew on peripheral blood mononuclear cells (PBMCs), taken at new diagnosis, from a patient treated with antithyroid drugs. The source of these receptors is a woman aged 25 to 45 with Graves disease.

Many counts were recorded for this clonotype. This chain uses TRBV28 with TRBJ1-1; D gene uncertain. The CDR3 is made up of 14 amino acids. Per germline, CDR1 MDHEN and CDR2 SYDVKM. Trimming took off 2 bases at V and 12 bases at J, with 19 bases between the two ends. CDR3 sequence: CASSLRENGLRTFF. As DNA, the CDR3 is TGTGCCAGCAGTTTAAGGGAAAACGGCCTACGAACTTTCTTT.

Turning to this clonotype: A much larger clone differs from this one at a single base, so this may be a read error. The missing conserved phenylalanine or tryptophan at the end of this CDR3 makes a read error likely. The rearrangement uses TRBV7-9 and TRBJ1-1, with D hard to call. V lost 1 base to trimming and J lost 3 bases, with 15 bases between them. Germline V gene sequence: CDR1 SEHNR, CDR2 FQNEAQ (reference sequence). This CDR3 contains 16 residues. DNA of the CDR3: TGTGCCAGCAGCTTAGGACAAGGAGGTTTGGACACTGAAGCTTTCTCT. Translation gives CASSLGQGGLDTEAFS.

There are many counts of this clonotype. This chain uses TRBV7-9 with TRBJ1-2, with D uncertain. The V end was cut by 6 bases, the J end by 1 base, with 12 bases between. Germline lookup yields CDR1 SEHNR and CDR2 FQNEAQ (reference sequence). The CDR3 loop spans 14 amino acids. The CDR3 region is CASRSTFSNYGYTF. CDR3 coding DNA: TGTGCCAGCAGATCGACATTTAGTAACTATGGCTACACCTTC.

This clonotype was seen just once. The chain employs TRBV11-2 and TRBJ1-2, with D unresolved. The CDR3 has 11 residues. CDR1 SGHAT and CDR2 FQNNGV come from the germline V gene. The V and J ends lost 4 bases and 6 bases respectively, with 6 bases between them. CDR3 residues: CASSYGNGYTF. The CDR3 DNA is TGTGCCAGCAGCTACGGGAATGGCTACACCTTC. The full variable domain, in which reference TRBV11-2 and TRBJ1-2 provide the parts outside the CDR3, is EAGVAQSPRYKIIEKRQSVAFWCNPISGHATLYWYQQILGQGPKLLIQFQNNGVVDDSQLPKDRFSAERLKGVDSTLKIQPAKLEDSAVYLCASSYGNGYTFGSGTRLTVV.

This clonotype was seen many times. The CDR3 sequence is CAIQDRLSTQPQHF. CDR3 bases: TGTGCCATACAAGACAGGCTCAGTACTCAGCCCCAGCATTTT. The V and J genes are TRBV24-1 and TRBJ1-5, with a weak D call TRBD1 (6 bases). Germline-derived CDR1 and CDR2 are KGHDR and SFDVKD. V gave up 11 bases and J gave up 6 bases, with 19 bases separating them. There are 14 residues in the CDR3.

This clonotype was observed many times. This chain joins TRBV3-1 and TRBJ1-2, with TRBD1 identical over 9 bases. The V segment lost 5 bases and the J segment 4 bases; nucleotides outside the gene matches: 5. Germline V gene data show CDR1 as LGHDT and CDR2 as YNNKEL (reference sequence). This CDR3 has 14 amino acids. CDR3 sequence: CASSGTGWGYGYTF. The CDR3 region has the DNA TGTGCCAGCAGCGGGACAGGGTGGGGCTATGGCTACACCTTC. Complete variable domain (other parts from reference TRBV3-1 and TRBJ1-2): DTAVSQTPKYLVTQMGNDKSIKCEQNLGHDTMYWYKQDSKKFLKIMFSYNNKELIINETVPNRFSPKSPDKAHLNLHINSLELGDSAVYFCASSGTGWGYGYTFGSGTRLTVV.